The T cell receptor (beta chain) under discussion was sequenced for a study of shared clonotypes between healthy human individuals. Overall study context: Two female and a few male donors aged 18 to 49 were enrolled. Overall study results and limits: Memory subsets generally showed lower estimated richness than naive subsets. Non-shared clonotypes showed lower generation probabilities than clonotypes common to all four donors.

In regard to this clone: Its target is not known. One end of the junction does not line up with germline, which may come from a read error.

Sequencing was performed with immunoSEQ multiplex PCR; in TCRdb, only in-frame clones are kept and a portion is missing. The table lists about 2.4 million clones, 93% of them singletons. Germline values: CDR1 SGHTS, CDR2 YDEGEE. The CDR3 covers 12 residues. This receptor was taken from a man between 18 and 29 years old in good health. Some clones in this sample may be carry-over from other donors' samples. The sequenced sample consisted of naive CD4+ T cells from PBMCs. The subset was: CD45RA+ positively selected. The chain combines TRBV5-8 with TRBJ1-5; D unresolved. CDR3 sequence: CASSGLNRPQHF. The CDR3 DNA sequence: TGTGCCAGCAGCGGCCTGAATCGGCCCCAGCATTTT.